This T cell receptor (beta chain) was identified in a study of blood T cell repertoires in COVID-19. As for the study in general: Sites in the United States, Italy and Spain provided acute and convalescent COVID-19 samples. T cells, B-cell-depleted T cells, or PBMCs supplied cDNA or gDNA.

Profiled with immunoSEQ multiplex PCR; TCRdb holds only in-frame clones, not every one. The data show about 180,000 clones, approximately 81% seen once. Participants were aged about 18 to 95 years, lived in about 26 US areas, and enrolled virtually. The sequence was collected from a middle-aged woman with acute COVID-19. Material for sequencing was PBMCs or T cells enriched from blood (not recorded which).

The CDR3 here is CASSVTGRQYF. The CDR3 nucleotides read TGTGCCAGCAGTGTTACAGGGAGGCAGTACTTC. The rearrangement uses TRBV25-1 and TRBJ2-7; the D gene is possibly TRBD1 (6 bases). The CDR3 covers 11 residues. Looked up from germline, CDR1 is MGHDK and CDR2 is SYGVNS. Trimming took off 4 bases at V and 9 bases at J, with 10 bases between the two ends.